The 27 T cell receptor beta chains reported below all come from one sample, sequenced in a study of Ad26.COV2.S vaccination and SARS-CoV-2 variants. Sequencing was performed with immunoSEQ multiplex PCR; in TCRdb, only in-frame clones are kept and a portion is missing. The data show over 85,000 clones, roughly 75% seen once. The specimen comprised peripheral blood, sampled after recovery from COVID-19. These receptors were taken from a human donor who had recovered from COVID-19.

The J gene is TRBJ2-3, the V gene TRBV7-2; 7 bases line up with TRBD2. In germline, CDR1 is SGHTA, CDR2 FQGNSA. The junction had 3 bases not matched to a gene; V was cut back by 0 bases and J by 6 bases. This CDR3 contains 14 residues. This CDR3 reads CASSLALGGDTQYF. The CDR3 DNA is TGTGCCAGCAGCTTAGCGCTCGGGGGGGATACGCAGTATTTT.

This clone has just a few counts. The chain links TRBV6-6 to TRBJ2-5, with D perhaps given as TRBD1 or TRBD2 (5 bases each). From germline, CDR1 is MNHNY and CDR2 SVGAGI (reference sequence). V was trimmed by 2 bases and J by 5 bases, leaving 15 bases between them. The CDR3 loop spans 15 amino acids. The chain's CDR3 is CASSYRRGPRETQYF. CDR3 coding DNA: TGTGCCAGCAGTTACCGTCGGGGACCCCGGGAGACCCAGTACTTC.

This chain uses TRBV27 with TRBJ2-7; D is ambiguous. From germline, CDR1 is MNHEY and CDR2 SMNVEV (reference sequence). The CDR3 runs to 12 residues. Between the trimmed V and J ends, which lost 3 bases and 5 bases, there was a span of 8 bases. CDR3 residues: CASSFPGDEQYF. CDR3 nucleotides: TGTGCCAGCAGTTTCCCTGGGGACGAGCAGTACTTC.

The chain combines TRBV7-2 with TRBJ2-7; 7 bases are shared with TRBD1. J lost 10 bases, V lost 5 bases, and 14 bases had no gene match. CDR1 and CDR2 from the germline V gene are SGHTA and FQGNSA. The CDR3 is made up of 14 amino acids. The CDR3, as DNA: TGTGCCAGCAGCAAAACCGGGACAGACAACCCACAGTACTTC. This encodes CASSKTGTDNPQYF.

A remark on this clone: At one of its ends the junction is not consistent with the germline gene, which may arise from a read error. V gene TRBV6-6 combines with J gene TRBJ2-7, with D uncertain. The CDR3 is made up of 12 amino acids. Germline V lookup: CDR1 MNHNY, CDR2 SVGAGI (reference sequence). CDR3 region: CANSYGSYEQYF. The CDR3 DNA reads as TGTGCCAACAGTTACGGGTCCTACGAGCAGTACTTC.

This chain's CDR3 is CASITGASPYNEQFF. As DNA, the CDR3 is TGTGCCAGCATCACGGGGGCCAGCCCCTACAATGAGCAGTTCTTC. The rearrangement links TRBV2 to TRBJ2-1; possibly TRBD1 or TRBD2 for D (6 bases each). From germline, CDR1 is SNHLY and CDR2 FYNNEI. V gave up 7 bases and J gave up 2 bases, with 15 bases separating them. The CDR3 runs 15 residues.

This sequence joins TRBV7-9 and TRBJ2-1; possibly TRBD1 or TRBD2 for D (6 bases each). The V gene lost 5 bases and the J gene lost 7 bases, with 9 bases spanning the gap. The CDR3 totals 12 residues. CDR1 SEHNR and CDR2 FQNEAQ come from the germline V gene (reference sequence). The CDR3: CASSPGANEQFF. CDR3 nucleotides: TGTGCCAGCAGCCCGGGGGCGAATGAGCAGTTCTTC. The variable domain in full, with the rest retrieved from reference TRBV7-9 and TRBJ2-1, is DTGVSQNPRHKITKRGQNVTFRCDPISEHNRLYWYRQTLGQGPEFLTYFQNEAQLEKSRLLSDRFSAERPKGSFSTLEIQRTEQGDSAMYLCASSPGANEQFFGPGTRLTVL.

V gene TRBV15 combines with J gene TRBJ2-7; 8 nucleotides align to TRBD1. This CDR3 has 12 residues. The V gene end was trimmed by 6 bases and the J gene end by 4 bases; junction bases not matched to a gene: 2. From germline, CDR1 is LNHNV and CDR2 YYDKDF (reference sequence). CDR3 in amino acids: CATRGTGYEQYF. The CDR3 DNA reads TGTGCCACCAGAGGGACAGGATACGAGCAGTACTTC.

The rearrangement uses TRBV5-1 and TRBJ1-6; D ambiguous. V lost 9 bases to trimming and J lost 5 bases, with 15 bases between them. The CDR3 contains 14 residues. Germline V gene data show CDR1 as SGHRS and CDR2 as YFSETQ. CDR3: CATAADANNSPLHF. In DNA form, the CDR3 reads TGCGCCACCGCCGCGGATGCGAATAATTCACCCCTCCACTTT.

This rearrangement joins TRBV28 to TRBJ1-2; 7 positions agree with TRBD1. This CDR3 spans 15 amino acids. The V segment lost 6 bases and the J segment 7 bases; nucleotides outside the gene matches: 14. Germline V gene sequence: CDR1 MDHEN, CDR2 SYDVKM. DNA for the CDR3: TGTGCCAGCAGGGGCCGGGACAGCCCGGGCGGTGGCTACACCTTC. Translation: CASRGRDSPGGGYTF.

The genes are TRBV3-1 (or the pseudogene TRBV3-2) and TRBJ2-3; TRBD2 might be the D (6 bases). The CDR3 totals 16 residues. In germline, CDR1 is LGHDT, CDR2 YNNKEL (reference sequence). Trimming stripped 4 bases from V and 2 bases from J, with 16 bases between. Here the CDR3 reads CASSPWAGGDTDTQYF. CDR3 DNA: TGTGCCAGCAGCCCCTGGGCGGGCGGGGACACAGATACGCAGTATTTT.

The chain carries TRBV30 and TRBJ1-2; D unresolved. V lost 1 base and J lost 5, with 8 bases in between. CDR1 GTSNPN and CDR2 SVGIG come from the germline V gene (reference sequence). This CDR3 contains 12 residues. CDR3 coding DNA: TGTGCCTGGAGTGCAGGAAAGTATGGCTACACCTTC. Residues: CAWSAGKYGYTF.

The V and J genes are TRBV3-1 (or the pseudogene TRBV3-2) and TRBJ2-1; 13 positions match TRBD2. Per germline, CDR1 LGHDT and CDR2 YNNKEL (reference sequence). This CDR3 spans 15 amino acids. J was trimmed by 6 bases and V by 5 bases; bases with no gene match: 4. The CDR3 here is CASSFGTSGANEQFF. CDR3 in DNA: TGTGCCAGCAGCTTCGGGACTAGCGGGGCCAATGAGCAGTTCTTC.

This clone was observed once. The rearrangement joins TRBV11-2 to TRBJ2-3; TRBD2 matches at 13 bases. This CDR3 contains 15 residues. Germline V gene data show CDR1 as SGHAT and CDR2 as FQNNGV. Trimming cost V 6 bases and J 6 bases; bases outside gene matches: 6. CDR3 in DNA: TGTGCCAGCAGTTTTAAGGGACTAGCGGGGGATACGCAGTATTTT. It specifies CASSFKGLAGDTQYF.

This chain links TRBV6-5 with TRBJ1-3; D perhaps matches TRBD1 (5 bases). CDR1 is MNHEY and CDR2 is SVGAGI in the germline V gene. V was cut by 7 bases and J by 4 bases, with 17 bases left in between. CDR3 length: 15 residues. The CDR3 loop is CASIAPSGKGNTIYF. CDR3 sequence (DNA): TGTGCCAGCATAGCCCCCTCAGGGAAAGGAAACACCATATATTTT.

This clone was seen a single time. The rearrangement links TRBV6-5 to TRBJ1-6; D gene uncertain. The CDR3 covers 15 residues. Deletions cut 2 bases from V and 9 bases from J, with 14 bases between. Germline assignment: CDR1 MNHEY and CDR2 SVGAGI. The CDR3 protein is CASSYAEGGRSPLHF. CDR3 sequence (DNA): TGTGCCAGCAGTTACGCAGAGGGCGGTCGTTCACCCCTCCACTTT.

This chain uses TRBV5-1 with TRBJ2-7; no firm D call. The ends were cut back, 0 bases at V and 4 bases at J, with 8 bases in the middle. In germline, CDR1 is SGHRS, CDR2 YFSETQ. This CDR3 has 13 amino acids. CDR3 loop: CASSLVGEYEQYF. The DNA of the CDR3 is TGCGCCAGCAGCTTGGTTGGGGAATACGAGCAGTACTTC.

The chain combines TRBV5-1 with TRBJ1-1; TRBD1 aligns across 9 bases. Germline CDR1 is SGHRS and CDR2 is YFSETQ. V shed 4 bases, J shed 1 base, and the junction held 2 bases outside the gene matches. The CDR3 extends over 14 amino acids. Written as DNA, the CDR3 is TGCGCCAGCAGCGGGACAGGGCCGAACACTGAAGCTTTCTTT. Residues: CASSGTGPNTEAFF.

The chain combines TRBV28 with TRBJ2-2, with D possibly being TRBD2 (7 bases). CDR1 is MDHEN, CDR2 SYDVKM, per germline. Trimming took 2 bases from V and 5 from J, leaving 9 bases between them. CDR3 size: 14 residues. CDR3 sequence reads: CASSLRGATGELFF. DNA for the CDR3: TGTGCCAGCAGTTTACGGGGGGCGACCGGGGAGCTGTTTTTT.

The genes are TRBV14 and TRBJ2-7; TRBD1 is a possible D gene (5 bases). This CDR3 is built from 15 residues. The V end lost 4 bases, the J end lost 5 bases, and 18 bases lay between the germline ends. Germline CDR1 and CDR2: SGHDN and FVKESK. The DNA of the CDR3 is TGTGCCAGCAGCCCCCTTGGGGTCACAGGTAACGAGCAGTACTTC. This sequence encodes CASSPLGVTGNEQYF.

The CDR3 loop is CASSLGLGNQETQYF. The DNA of the CDR3 is TGTGCCAGCAGCTTAGGATTGGGGAACCAAGAGACCCAGTACTTC. This chain uses TRBV7-3 with TRBJ2-5; no definite D call. The V end was cut by 2 bases, the J end by 0 bases, with 10 bases between. Germline V CDR1 and CDR2: SGHTA, FQGTGA. There are 15 residues in the CDR3.

CDR3 nucleotides: TGTGCCAGCAGCCCGGGCGGGGGGGTATTATCTAGTGAGCAGTTCTTC. Its translation is CASSPGGGVLSSEQFF. The chain links TRBV28 to TRBJ2-1, with TRBD2 identical over 9 bases. The CDR3 totals 16 residues. Germline V gene data show CDR1 as MDHEN and CDR2 as SYDVKM. V dropped 6 bases and J dropped 9; count of bases not matched to a gene: 15.

This chain connects TRBV12-3 or TRBV12-4 to TRBJ2-5; no reliable D call. Between the trimmed V and J ends, which lost 5 bases and 4 bases, there was a span of 5 bases. The CDR3 spans 11 residues. DNA of the CDR3: TGTGCCAGCAGTGCTGCAGAGACCCAGTACTTC. Protein sequence: CASSAAETQYF.

The chain joins TRBV19 to TRBJ1-2; D perhaps matches TRBD1 (5 bases). The CDR3 is made up of 16 amino acids. The V gene's germline CDR1 is LNHDA and CDR2 SQIVND (reference sequence). Between the trimmed V and J ends, which lost 8 bases and 0 bases, there was a span of 19 bases. The CDR3 bases are TGTGCCAGTCTGGATAGGGGCCGATCAGCTAACTATGGCTACACCTTC. The encoded protein is CASLDRGRSANYGYTF. Full variable domain (missing parts from reference TRBV19 and TRBJ1-2): DGGITQSPKYLFRKEGQNVTLSCEQNLNHDAMYWYRQDPGQGLRLIYYSQIVNDFQKGDIAEGYSVSREKKESFPLTVTSAQKNPTAFYLCASLDRGRSANYGYTFGSGTRLTVV.

This chain uses TRBV28 with TRBJ1-2, with D uncertain. The germline V and J ends were trimmed by 7 bases and 4 bases, with 10 bases remaining between them. Looked up from germline, CDR1 is MDHEN and CDR2 is SYDVKM. The CDR3 has 12 residues. CDR3 sequence reads: CASTGEAYGYTF. Written as DNA, the CDR3 is TGTGCCAGCACCGGGGAGGCCTATGGCTACACCTTC.

This chain connects TRBV4-1 to TRBJ1-2; D not certain. There are 13 residues in the CDR3. The V gene's germline CDR1 is MGHRA and CDR2 YSYEKL. Trimming shortened V by 0 bases and J by 10 bases, and 12 bases separated the two germline ends. The DNA of the CDR3 is TGCGCCAGCAGCCAAGATCTTTCACAGAACTACACCTTC. Translated: CASSQDLSQNYTF.

Only a few counts were recorded for this clone. This chain links TRBV2 with TRBJ2-1; D remains unclear. The CDR3 spans 11 residues. V shed 6 bases and J shed 5 bases, with 5 bases lying between them. Germline V lookup: CDR1 SNHLY, CDR2 FYNNEI. CDR3 DNA sequence: TGTGCCAGCAGCCTTCACAATGAGCAGTTCTTC. This gives the protein CASSLHNEQFF.